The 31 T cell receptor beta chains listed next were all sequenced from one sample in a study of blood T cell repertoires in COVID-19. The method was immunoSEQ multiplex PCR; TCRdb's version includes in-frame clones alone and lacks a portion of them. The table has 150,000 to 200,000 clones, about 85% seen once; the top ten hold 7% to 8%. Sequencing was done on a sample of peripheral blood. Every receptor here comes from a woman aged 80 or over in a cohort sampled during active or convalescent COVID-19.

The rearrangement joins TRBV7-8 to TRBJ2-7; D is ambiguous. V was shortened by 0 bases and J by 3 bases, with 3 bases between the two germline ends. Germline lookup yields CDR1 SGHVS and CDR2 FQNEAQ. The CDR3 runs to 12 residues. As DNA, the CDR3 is TGTGCCAGCAGCTTAGCTCGCTACGAGCAGTACTTC. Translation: CASSLARYEQYF.

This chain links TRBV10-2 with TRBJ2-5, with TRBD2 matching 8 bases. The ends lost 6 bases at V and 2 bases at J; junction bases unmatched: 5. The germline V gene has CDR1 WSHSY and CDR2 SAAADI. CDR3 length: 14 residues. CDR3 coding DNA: TGCGCCAGCAGAGCAGCGGGGGAGCAAGAGACCCAGTACTTC. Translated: CASRAAGEQETQYF.

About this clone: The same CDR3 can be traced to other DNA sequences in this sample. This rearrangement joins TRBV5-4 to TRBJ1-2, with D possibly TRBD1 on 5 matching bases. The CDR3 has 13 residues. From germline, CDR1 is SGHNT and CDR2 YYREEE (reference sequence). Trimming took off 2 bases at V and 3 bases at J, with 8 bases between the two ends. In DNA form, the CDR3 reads TGTGCCAGCAGCTTACCGGGGGACTATGGCTACACCTTC. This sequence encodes CASSLPGDYGYTF.

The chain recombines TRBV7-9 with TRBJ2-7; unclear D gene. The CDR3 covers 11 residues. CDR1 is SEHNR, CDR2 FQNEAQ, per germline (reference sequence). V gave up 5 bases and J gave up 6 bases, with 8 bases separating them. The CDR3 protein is CASSPQIEQYF. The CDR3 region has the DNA TGTGCCAGCAGCCCACAAATCGAGCAGTACTTC.

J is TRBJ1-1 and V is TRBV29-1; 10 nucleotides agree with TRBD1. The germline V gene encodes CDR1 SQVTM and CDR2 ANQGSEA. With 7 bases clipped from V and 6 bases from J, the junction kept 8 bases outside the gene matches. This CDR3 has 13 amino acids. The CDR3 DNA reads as TGCAGCGCCGGTGGACAGGGGGGAGCTGAAGCTTTCTTT. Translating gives CSAGGQGGAEAFF.

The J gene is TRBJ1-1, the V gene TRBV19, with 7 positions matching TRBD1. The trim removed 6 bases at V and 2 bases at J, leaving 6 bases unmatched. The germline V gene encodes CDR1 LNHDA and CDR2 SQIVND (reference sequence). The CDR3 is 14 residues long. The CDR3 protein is CASRPTGVNTEAFF. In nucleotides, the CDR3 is TGTGCCAGTAGGCCCACAGGGGTTAACACTGAAGCTTTCTTT.

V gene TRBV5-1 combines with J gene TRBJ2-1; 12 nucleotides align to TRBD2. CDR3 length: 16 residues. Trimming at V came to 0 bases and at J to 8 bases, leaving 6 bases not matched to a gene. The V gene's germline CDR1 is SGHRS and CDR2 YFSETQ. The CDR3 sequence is CASSLGAASGRDEQFF. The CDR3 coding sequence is TGCGCCAGCAGCTTGGGCGCGGCTAGCGGGAGGGATGAGCAGTTCTTC. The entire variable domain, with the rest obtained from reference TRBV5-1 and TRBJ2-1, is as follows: KAGVTQTPRYLIKTRGQQVTLSCSPISGHRSVSWYQQTPGQGLQFLFEYFSETQRNKGNFPGRFSGRQFSNSRSEMNVSTLELGDSALYLCASSLGAASGRDEQFFGPGTRLTVL.

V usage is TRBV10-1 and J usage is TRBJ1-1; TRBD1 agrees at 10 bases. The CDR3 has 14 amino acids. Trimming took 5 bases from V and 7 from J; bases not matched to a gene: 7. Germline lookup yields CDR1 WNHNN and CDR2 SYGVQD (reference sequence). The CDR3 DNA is TGCGCCAGCAGTCGGACAGGGGGACTGGGTGAAGCTTTCTTT. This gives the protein CASSRTGGLGEAFF.

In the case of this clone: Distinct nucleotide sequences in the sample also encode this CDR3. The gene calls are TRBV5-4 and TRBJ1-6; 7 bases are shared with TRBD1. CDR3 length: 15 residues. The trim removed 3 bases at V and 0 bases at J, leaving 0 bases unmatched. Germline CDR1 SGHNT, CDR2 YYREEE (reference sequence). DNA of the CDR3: TGTGCCAGCAGCTGGGACAGCTCCTATAATTCACCCCTCCACTTT. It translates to CASSWDSSYNSPLHF.

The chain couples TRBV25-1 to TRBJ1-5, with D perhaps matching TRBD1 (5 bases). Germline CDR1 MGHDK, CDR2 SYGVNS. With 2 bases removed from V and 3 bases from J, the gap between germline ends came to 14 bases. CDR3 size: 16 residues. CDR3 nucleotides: TGTGCCAGCAGTGAAACGGGGGGTACCTACAATCAGCCCCAGCATTTT. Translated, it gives CASSETGGTYNQPQHF.

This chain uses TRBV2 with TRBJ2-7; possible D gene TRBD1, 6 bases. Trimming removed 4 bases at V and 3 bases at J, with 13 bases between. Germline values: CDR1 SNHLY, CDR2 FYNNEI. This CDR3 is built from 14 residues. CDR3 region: CASSVWGPDYEQYV. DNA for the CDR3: TGTGCCAGCAGTGTTTGGGGGCCGGACTACGAGCAGTACGTC.

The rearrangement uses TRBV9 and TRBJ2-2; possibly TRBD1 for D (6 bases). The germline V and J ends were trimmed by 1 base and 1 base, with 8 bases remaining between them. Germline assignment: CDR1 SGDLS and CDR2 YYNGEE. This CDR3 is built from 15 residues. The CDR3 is CASSVLGQNTGELFF. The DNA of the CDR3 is TGTGCCAGCAGCGTACTGGGACAGAACACCGGGGAGCTGTTTTTT.

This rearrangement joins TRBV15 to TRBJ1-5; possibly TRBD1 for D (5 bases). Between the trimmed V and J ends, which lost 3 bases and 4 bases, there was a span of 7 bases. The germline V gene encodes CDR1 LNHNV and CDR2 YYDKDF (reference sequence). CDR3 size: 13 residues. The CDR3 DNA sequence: TGTGCCACCAGCAGGGGGCCAAATCAGCCCCAGCATTTT. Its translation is CATSRGPNQPQHF.

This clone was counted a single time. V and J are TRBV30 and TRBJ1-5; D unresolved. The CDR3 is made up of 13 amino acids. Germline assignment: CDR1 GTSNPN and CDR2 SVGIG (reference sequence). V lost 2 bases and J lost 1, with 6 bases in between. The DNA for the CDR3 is TGTGCCTGGAGTCCACAGAGCAATCAGCCCCAGCATTTT. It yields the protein CAWSPQSNQPQHF.

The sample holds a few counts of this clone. CDR3 sequence (DNA): TGTGCCAGCAGCGTTCCCGGGGGGGGCACTGAAGCTTTCTTT. This gives the protein CASSVPGGGTEAFF. The chain has TRBV5-6 and TRBJ1-1; possible D gene TRBD1, 5 bases. The V and J ends lost 4 bases and 4 bases respectively, with 14 bases between them. The CDR3 covers 14 residues. Looked up from germline, CDR1 is SGHDT and CDR2 is YYEEEE.

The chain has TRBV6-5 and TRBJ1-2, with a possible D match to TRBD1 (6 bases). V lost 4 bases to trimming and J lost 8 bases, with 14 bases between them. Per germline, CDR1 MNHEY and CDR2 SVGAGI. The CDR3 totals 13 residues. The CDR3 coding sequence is TGTGCCAGCAGTTCCCAGGGGATCTGGGGCTACACCTTC. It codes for CASSSQGIWGYTF.

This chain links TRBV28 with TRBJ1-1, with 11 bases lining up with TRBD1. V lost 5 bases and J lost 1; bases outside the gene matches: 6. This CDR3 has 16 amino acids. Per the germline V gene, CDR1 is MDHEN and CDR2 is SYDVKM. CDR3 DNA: TGTGCCAGCAGTATAGGACAGGGGGCAGGGAACACTGAAGCTTTCTTT. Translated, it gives CASSIGQGAGNTEAFF.

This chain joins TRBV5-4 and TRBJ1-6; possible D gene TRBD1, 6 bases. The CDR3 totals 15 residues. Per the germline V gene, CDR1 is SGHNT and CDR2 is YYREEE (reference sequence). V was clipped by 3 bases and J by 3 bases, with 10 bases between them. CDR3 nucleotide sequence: TGTGCCAGCAGCTCACAGGGAATCTATAATTCACCCCTCCACTTT. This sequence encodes CASSSQGIYNSPLHF.

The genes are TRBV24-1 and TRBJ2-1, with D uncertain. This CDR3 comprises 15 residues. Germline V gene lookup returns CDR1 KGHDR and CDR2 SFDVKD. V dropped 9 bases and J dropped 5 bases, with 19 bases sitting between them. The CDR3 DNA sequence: TGTGCCACCGGGCCCTCGGCTACGCCGAACAATGAGCAGTTCTTC. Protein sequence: CATGPSATPNNEQFF.

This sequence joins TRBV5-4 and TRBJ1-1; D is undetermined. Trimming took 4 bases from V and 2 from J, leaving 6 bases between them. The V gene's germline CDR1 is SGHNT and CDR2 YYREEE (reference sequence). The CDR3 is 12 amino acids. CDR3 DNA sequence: TGTGCCAGCAGCGAACACAACACTGAAGCTTTCTTT. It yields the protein CASSEHNTEAFF.

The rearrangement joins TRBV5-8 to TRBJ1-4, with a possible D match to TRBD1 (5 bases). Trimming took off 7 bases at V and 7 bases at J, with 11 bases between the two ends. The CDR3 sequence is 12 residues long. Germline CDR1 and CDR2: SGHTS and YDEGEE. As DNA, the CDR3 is TGTGCCAGCGGGGGACTTCGTGAAAAACTGTTTTTT. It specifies CASGGLREKLFF.

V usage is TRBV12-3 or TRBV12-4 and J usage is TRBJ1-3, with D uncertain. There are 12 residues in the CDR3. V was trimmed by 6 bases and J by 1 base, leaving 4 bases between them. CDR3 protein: CASSLSGNTIYF. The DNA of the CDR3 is TGTGCCAGCAGCCTATCTGGAAACACCATATATTTT.

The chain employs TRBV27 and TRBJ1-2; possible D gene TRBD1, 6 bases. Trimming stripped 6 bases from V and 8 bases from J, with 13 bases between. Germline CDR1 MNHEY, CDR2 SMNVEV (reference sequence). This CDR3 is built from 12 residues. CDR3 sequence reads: CASSNRVGGYTF. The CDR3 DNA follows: TGTGCCAGCAGCAACAGGGTCGGAGGCTACACCTTC.

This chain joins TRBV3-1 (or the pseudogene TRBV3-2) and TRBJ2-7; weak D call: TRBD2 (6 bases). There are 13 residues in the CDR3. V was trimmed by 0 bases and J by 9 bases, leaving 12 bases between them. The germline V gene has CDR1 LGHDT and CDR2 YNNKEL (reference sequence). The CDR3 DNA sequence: TGTGCCAGCAGCCAAGATGCAGCCGGGGGGCAGTACTTC. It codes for CASSQDAAGGQYF.

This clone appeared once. Written as DNA, the CDR3 is TGTGCCACCAGCCCAGGGGGCCTGCCTTCCTACGAGCAGTACTTC. Protein: CATSPGGLPSYEQYF. The chain employs TRBV24-1 and TRBJ2-7, with TRBD1 matching over 8 bases. This CDR3 spans 15 amino acids. The V gene end was trimmed by 7 bases and the J gene end by 1 base; junction bases not matched to a gene: 8. Per the germline V gene, CDR1 is KGHDR and CDR2 is SFDVKD.

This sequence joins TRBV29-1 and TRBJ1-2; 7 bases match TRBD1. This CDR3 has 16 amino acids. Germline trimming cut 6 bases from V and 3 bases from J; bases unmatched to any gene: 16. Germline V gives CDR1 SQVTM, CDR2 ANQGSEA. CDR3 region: CSVPQRWDSGYYGYTF. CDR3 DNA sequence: TGCAGCGTACCCCAGAGGTGGGACAGTGGGTACTATGGCTACACCTTC. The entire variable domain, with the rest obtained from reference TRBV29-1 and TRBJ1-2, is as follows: SAVISQKPSRDICQRGTSLTIQCQVDSQVTMMFWYRQQPGQSLTLIATANQGSEATYESGFVIDKFPISRPNLTFSTLTVSNMSPEDSSIYLCSVPQRWDSGYYGYTFGSGTRLTVV.

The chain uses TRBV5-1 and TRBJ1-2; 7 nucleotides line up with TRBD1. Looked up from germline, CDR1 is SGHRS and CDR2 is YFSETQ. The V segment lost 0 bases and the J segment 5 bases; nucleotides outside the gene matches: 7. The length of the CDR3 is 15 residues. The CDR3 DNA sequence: TGCGCCAGCAGCTTGGAGGAGGGGGCAAGATATGGCTACACCTTC. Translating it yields CASSLEEGARYGYTF.

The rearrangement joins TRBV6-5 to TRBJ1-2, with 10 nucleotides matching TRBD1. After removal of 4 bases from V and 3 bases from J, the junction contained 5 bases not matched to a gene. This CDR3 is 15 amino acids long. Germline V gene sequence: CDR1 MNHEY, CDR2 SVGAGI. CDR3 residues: CASSSGTGVDYGYTF. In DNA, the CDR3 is TGTGCCAGCAGTTCCGGGACAGGGGTCGACTATGGCTACACCTTC.

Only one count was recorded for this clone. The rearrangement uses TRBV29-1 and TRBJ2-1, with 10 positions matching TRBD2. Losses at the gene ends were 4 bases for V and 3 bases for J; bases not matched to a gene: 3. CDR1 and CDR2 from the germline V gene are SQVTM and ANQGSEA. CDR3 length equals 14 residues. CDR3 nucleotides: TGCAGCGTTGTCGGGACTAGCGACTACAATGAGCAGTTCTTC. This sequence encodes CSVVGTSDYNEQFF.

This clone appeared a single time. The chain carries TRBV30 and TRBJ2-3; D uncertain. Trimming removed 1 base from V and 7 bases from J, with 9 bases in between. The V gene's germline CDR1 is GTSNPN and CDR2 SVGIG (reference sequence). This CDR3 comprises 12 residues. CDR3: CAWSENEYTQYF. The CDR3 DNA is TGTGCCTGGAGTGAAAACGAGTATACGCAGTATTTT. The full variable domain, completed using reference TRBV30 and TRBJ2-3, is SQTIHQWPATLVQPVGSPLSLECTVEGTSNPNLYWYRQAAGRGLQLLFYSVGIGQISSEVPQNLSASRPQDRQFILSSKKLLLSDSGFYLCAWSENEYTQYFGPGTRLTVL.

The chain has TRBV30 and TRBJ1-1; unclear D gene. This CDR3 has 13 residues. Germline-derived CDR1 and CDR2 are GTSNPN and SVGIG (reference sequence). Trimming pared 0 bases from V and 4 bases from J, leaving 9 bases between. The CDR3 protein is CAWSVSGSTEAFF. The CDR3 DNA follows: TGTGCCTGGAGTGTTTCTGGGAGCACTGAAGCTTTCTTT.